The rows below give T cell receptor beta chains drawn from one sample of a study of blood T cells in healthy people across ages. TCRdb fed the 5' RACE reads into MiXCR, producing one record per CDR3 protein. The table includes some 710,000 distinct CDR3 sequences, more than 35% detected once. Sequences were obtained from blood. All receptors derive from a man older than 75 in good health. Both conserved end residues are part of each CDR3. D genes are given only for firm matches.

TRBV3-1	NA	CASSQGMPGNGQYF
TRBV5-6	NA	CASSLRVSGEKLFF
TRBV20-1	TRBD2	CSAQLAGGQETQYF
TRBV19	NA	CASSMWQGEDTQYF
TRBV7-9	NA	CVSSSNPKMNTEAFF
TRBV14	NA	CASSQEGGRPETQYF
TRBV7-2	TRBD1	CASSSRQGWNTGELFF
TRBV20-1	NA	CSATRYYEQYF
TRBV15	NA	CATSRDRGGNNTDTQYF
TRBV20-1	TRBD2	CSARDIAGGTDTQYF
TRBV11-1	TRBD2	CASSLAVAGGMDEQFF
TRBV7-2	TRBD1	CASSSEDRDGVNSPLHF
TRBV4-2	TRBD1	CASSVGTGSNTEAFF
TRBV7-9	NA	CASSLGWTNQETQYF
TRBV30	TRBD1	CAWSVRDRGIYEQYF
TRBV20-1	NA	CSALQQFGQYF
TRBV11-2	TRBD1	CASSRTTGDQPQHF
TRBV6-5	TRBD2	CASSSSSGRGEQFF
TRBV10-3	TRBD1	CAISPTGLDGYTF
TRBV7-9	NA	CASSLGHGTLIDGYTF
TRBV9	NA	CASGRGQGNEQFF
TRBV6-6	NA	CASSYSAENTGELFF
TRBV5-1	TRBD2	CASSLVASGSTNEQFF
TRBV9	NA	CASSAVGGELFF
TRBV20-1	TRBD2	CSAASGGTDTQYF
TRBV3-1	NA	CASSQDSERGTQKELWELYF
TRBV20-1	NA	CSARDPFAVSYEQYF
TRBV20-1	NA	CSAIGYSNQPQHF
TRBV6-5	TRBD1	CASRATGLNEQFF
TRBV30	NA	CAWSTQRETQYF
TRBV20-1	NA	CSGGVSGRTGELFF
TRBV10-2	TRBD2	CASSVREAYNEQFF
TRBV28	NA	CASSKVHSYEQYF
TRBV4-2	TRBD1	CASSQAGGRNEKLFF
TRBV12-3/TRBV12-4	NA	CASRNLGLGYTF
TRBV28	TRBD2	CASSLGTSGKMSTYNEQFF
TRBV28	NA	CASSLGIGVSTDTQYF
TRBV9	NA	CASSVAMTDAYEQYF
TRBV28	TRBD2	CASATGGAWNIQYF
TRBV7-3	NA	CASSPDRQHNEQFF
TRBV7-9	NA	CASSEQGCEQYF
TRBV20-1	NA	CSARDSTEGPHQQYF
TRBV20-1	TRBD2	CSATGLAGNEQFF
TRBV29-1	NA	CSVDPQETQYF
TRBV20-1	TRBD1	CSAPTGRQETQYF